The T cell receptor beta chain under discussion was sequenced for a study of T cell changes during pregnancy in multiple sclerosis (dated by TCRdb to the late 2010s). General notes on the study: The study looked at changes in the T cell repertoire across pregnancy in women with multiple sclerosis.

A single count supports this clone. What this receptor recognizes is not known. No base qualities exist here, and no much larger clone lies one base off it. Receptor libraries were prepared by the immunoSEQ multiplex PCR assay. TCRdb obtained this table from immuneACCESS and retained in-frame rearrangements with V and J assigned. These tables miss some clones; where compared with another copy, unresolved V genes account for less than half of the shortfall, and the remainder is unexplained. For this sample there are approximately 20,000 clones; over 75% appear just once. The top ten constitute over 4.5% of the sample. The sample consisted of CD8+ T cells from peripheral blood mononuclear cells, taken after pregnancy. The source of this sequence is a female donor in good health, enrolled as a control in a pregnancy study.

The sequenced DNA is TGTGCCAGCGGAGAATTAGCGGGGTTAGGGGATACGCAGTATTTT. Its translation reads: CASGELAGLGDTQYF. The V and J genes are TRBV7-8 and TRBJ2-3; TRBD2 matches 8 bases in the middle. CDR1 and CDR2, looked up from the germline V gene, are SGHVS and FQNEAQ. V is trimmed back by 8 bases and J by 6 bases, and the junction contains 13 bases that no gene match accounts for. The CDR3 covers 15 residues, taking in both the cysteine and the phenylalanine. Only the CDR3 DNA is retained, 45 bases long and in frame from the first base.